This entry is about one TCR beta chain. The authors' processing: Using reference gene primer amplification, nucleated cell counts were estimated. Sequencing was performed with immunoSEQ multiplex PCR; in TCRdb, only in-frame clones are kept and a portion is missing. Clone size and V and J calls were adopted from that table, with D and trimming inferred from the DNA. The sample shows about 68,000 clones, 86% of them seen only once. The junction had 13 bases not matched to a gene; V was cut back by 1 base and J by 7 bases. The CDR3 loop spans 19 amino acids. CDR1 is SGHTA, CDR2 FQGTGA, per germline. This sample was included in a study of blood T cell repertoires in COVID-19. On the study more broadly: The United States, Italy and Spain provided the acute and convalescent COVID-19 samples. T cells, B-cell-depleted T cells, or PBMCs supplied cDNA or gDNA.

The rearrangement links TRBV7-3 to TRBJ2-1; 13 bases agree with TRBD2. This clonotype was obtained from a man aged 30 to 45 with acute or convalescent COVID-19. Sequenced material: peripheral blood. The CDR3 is CASSLSVYRGTSGINEQFF. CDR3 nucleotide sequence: TGTGCCAGCAGCTTAAGTGTTTACAGGGGGACTAGCGGGATAAATGAGCAGTTCTTC.